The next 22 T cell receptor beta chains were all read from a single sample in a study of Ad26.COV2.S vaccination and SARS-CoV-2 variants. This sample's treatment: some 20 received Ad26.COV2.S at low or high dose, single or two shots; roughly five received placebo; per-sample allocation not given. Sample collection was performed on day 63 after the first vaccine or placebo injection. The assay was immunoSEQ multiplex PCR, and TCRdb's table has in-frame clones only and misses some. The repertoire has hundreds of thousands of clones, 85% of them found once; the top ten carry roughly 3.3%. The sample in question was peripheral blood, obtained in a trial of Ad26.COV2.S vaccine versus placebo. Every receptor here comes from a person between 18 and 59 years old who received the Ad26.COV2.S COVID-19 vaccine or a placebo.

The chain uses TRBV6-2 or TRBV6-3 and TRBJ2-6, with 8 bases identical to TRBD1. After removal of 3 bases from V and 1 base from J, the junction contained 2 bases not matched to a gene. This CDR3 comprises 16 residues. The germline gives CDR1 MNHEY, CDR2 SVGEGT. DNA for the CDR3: TGTGCCAGCAGTTATAGGACAGGGTCTGGGGCCAACGTCCTGACTTTC. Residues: CASSYRTGSGANVLTF.

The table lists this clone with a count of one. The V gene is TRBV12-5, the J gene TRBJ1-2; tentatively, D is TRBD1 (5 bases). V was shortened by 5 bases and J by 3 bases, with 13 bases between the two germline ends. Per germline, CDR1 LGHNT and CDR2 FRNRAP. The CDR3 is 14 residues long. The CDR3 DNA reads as TGTGCTAGTGGTCACTCCGACAGACACTATGGCTACACCTTC. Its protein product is CASGHSDRHYGYTF.

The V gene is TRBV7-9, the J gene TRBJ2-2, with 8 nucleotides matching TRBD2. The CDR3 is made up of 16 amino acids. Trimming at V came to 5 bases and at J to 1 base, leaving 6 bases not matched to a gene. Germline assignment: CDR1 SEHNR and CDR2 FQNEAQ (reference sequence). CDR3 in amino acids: CASSPLAGENTGELFF. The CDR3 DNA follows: TGTGCCAGCAGCCCCCTAGCGGGCGAGAACACCGGGGAGCTGTTTTTT.

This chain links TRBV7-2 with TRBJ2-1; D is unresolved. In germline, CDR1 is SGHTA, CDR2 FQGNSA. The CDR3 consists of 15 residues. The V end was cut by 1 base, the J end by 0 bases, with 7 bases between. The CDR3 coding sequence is TGTGCCAGCAGCTTAGTAGGAAGCTCCTACAATGAGCAGTTCTTC. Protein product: CASSLVGSSYNEQFF.

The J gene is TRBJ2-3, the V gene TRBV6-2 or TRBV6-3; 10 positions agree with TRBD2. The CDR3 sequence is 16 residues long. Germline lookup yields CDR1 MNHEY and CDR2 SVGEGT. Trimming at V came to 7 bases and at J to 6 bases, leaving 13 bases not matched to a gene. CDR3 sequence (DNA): TGTGCCAGCACCCCAGGGCTAGCGGGAGATGTGGATACGCAGTATTTT. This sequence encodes CASTPGLAGDVDTQYF.

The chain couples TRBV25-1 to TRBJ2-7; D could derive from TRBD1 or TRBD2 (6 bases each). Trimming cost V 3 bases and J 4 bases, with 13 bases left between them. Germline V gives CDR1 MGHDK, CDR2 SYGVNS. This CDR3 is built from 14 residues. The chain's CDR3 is CASSDDRRGYEQYF. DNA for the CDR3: TGTGCCAGCAGTGATGACAGGAGGGGGTACGAGCAGTACTTC.

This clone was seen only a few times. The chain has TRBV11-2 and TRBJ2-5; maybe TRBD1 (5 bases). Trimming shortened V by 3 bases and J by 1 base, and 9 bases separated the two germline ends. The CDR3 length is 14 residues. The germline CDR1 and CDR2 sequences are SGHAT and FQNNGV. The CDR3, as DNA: TGTGCCAGCAGCTTTGACAGATCCCAAGAGACCCAGTACTTC. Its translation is CASSFDRSQETQYF.

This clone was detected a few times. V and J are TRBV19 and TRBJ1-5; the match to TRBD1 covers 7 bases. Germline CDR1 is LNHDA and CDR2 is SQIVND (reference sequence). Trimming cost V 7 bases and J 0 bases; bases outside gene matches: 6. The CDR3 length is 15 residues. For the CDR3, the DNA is TGTGCCAGTACTAGAGGGGGCTATAGCAATCAGCCCCAGCATTTT. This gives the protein CASTRGGYSNQPQHF. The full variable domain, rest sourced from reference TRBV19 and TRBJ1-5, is DGGITQSPKYLFRKEGQNVTLSCEQNLNHDAMYWYRQDPGQGLRLIYYSQIVNDFQKGDIAEGYSVSREKKESFPLTVTSAQKNPTAFYLCASTRGGYSNQPQHFGDGTRLSIL.

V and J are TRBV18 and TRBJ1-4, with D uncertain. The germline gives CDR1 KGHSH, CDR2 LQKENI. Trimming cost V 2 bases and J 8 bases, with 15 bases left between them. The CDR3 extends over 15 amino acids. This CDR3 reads CASSPSGPQTEKLFF. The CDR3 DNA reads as TGTGCCAGCTCACCATCCGGGCCCCAAACCGAAAAACTGTTTTTT. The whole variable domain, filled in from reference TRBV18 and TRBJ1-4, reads NAGVMQNPRHLVRRRGQEARLRCSPMKGHSHVYWYRQLPEEGLKFMVYLQKENIIDESGMPKERFSAEFPKEGPSILRIQQVVRGDSAAYFCASSPSGPQTEKLFFGSGTQLSVL.

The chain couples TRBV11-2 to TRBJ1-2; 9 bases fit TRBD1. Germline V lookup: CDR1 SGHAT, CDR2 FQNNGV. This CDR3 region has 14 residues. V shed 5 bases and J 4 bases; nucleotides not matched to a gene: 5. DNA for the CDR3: TGTGCCAGCAGCCCTACGACAGGGGGCTATGGCTACACCTTC. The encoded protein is CASSPTTGGYGYTF.

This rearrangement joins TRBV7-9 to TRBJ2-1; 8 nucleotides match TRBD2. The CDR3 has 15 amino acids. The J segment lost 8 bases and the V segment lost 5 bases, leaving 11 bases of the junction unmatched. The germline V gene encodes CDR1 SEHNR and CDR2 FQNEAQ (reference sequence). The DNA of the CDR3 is TGTGCCAGCAGCCTTACTTCGGGGGGGATCCATGAGCAGTTCTTC. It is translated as CASSLTSGGIHEQFF. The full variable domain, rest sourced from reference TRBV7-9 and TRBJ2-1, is DTGVSQNPRHKITKRGQNVTFRCDPISEHNRLYWYRQTLGQGPEFLTYFQNEAQLEKSRLLSDRFSAERPKGSFSTLEIQRTEQGDSAMYLCASSLTSGGIHEQFFGPGTRLTVL.

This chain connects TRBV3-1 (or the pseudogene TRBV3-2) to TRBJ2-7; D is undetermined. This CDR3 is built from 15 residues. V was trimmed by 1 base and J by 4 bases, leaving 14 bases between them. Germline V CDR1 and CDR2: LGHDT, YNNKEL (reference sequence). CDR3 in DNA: TGTGCCAGCAGCCAAGCTCGCGTTGAGAGATACGAGCAGTACTTC. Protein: CASSQARVERYEQYF.

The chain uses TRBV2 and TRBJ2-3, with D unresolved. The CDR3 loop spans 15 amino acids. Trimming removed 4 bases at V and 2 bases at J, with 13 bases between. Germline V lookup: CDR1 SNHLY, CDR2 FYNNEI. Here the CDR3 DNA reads TGTGCCAGCAGTGGGGTGTCAGCACCCACAGATACGCAGTATTTT. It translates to CASSGVSAPTDTQYF.

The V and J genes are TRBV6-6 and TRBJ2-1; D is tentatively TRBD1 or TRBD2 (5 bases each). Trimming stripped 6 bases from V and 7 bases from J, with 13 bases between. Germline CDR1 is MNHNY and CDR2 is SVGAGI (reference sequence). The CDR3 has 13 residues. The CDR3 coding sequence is TGTGCCAGCAGGGTGGGACCCCGTAATGAGCAGTTCTTC. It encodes CASRVGPRNEQFF.

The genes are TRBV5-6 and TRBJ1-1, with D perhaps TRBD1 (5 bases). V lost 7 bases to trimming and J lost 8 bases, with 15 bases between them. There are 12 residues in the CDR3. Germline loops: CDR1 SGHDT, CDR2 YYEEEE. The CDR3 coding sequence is TGTGCCAGCGGACAAAACCGGGCCGAAGCTTTCTTT. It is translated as CASGQNRAEAFF. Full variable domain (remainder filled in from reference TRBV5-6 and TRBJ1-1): DAGVTQSPTHLIKTRGQQVTLRCSPKSGHDTVSWYQQALGQGPQFIFQYYEEEERQRGNFPDRFSGHQFPNYSSELNVNALLLGDSALYLCASGQNRAEAFFGQGTRLTVV.

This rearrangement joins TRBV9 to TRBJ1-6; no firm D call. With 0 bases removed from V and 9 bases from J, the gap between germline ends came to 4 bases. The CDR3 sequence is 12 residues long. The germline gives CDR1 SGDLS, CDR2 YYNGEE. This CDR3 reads CASSVEASPLHF. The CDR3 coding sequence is TGTGCCAGCAGCGTAGAGGCTTCACCCCTCCACTTT.

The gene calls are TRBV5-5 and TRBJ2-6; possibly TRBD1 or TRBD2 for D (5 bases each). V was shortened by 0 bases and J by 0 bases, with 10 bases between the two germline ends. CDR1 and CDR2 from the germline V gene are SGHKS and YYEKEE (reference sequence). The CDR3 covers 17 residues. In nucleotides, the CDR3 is TGTGCCAGCAGCTTGGGGGACCTCGGCTCTGGGGCCAACGTCCTGACTTTC. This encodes CASSLGDLGSGANVLTF.

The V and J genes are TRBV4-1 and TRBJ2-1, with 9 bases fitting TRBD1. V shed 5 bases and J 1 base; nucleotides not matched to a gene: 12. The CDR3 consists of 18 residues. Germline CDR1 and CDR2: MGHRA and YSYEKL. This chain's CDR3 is CASSAGTGRAGSYNEQFF. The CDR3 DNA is TGCGCCAGCAGCGCCGGGACAGGGAGAGCGGGGTCCTACAATGAGCAGTTCTTC.

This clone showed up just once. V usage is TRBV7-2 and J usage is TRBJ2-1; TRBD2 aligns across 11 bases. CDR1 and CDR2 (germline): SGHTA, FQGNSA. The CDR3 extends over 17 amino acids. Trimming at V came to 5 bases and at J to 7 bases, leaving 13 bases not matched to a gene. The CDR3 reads CASSPDIAGGRRNEQFF. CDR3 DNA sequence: TGTGCCAGCAGCCCAGATATAGCGGGAGGGCGAAGGAATGAGCAGTTCTTC. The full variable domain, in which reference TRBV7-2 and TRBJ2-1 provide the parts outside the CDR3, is GAGVSQSPSNKVTEKGKDVELRCDPISGHTALYWYRQSLGQGLEFLIYFQGNSAPDKSGLPSDRFSAERTGGSVSTLTIQRTQQEDSAVYLCASSPDIAGGRRNEQFFGPGTRLTVL.

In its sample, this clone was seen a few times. The CDR3 coding sequence is TGCGCCAGCAGCCAAGACAGAGGACTAAACACCGGGGAGCTGTTTTTT. Translation: CASSQDRGLNTGELFF. The chain is built from TRBV4-3 and TRBJ2-2; TRBD2 is a possible D gene (6 bases). The V gene lost 0 bases and the J gene lost 2 bases, with 10 bases spanning the gap. Germline V gives CDR1 LGHNA, CDR2 YSLEER. The CDR3 spans 16 residues.

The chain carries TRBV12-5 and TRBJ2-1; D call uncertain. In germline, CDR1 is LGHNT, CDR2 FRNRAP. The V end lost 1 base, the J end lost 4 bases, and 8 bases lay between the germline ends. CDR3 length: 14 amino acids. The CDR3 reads CASGLDGFYNEQFF. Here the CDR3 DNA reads TGTGCTAGTGGTTTGGACGGATTTTACAATGAGCAGTTCTTC.

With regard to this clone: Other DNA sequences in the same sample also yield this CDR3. The CDR3 coding sequence is TGTGCCAGCAGTTTATGGGGGAGGGGGCAAGAGACCCAGTACTTC. Protein sequence: CASSLWGRGQETQYF. The chain uses TRBV28 and TRBJ2-5; a possible D gene is TRBD2 (7 bases). CDR1 and CDR2 (germline): MDHEN, SYDVKM. Deletions cut 0 bases from V and 2 bases from J, with 10 bases between. The CDR3 loop spans 15 amino acids.